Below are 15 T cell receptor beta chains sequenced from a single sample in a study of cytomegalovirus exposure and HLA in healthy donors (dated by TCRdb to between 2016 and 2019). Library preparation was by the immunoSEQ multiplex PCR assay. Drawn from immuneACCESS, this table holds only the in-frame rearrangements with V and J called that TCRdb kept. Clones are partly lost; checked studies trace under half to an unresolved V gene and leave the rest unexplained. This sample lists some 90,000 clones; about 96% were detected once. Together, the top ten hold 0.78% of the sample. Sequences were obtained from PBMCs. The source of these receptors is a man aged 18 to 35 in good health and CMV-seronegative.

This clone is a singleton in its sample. CDR3 protein: CASSQVAGVGNTQYF. DNA for the CDR3: TGTGCCAGCAGTCAGGTGGCGGGAGTAGGAAATACGCAGTATTTT. The chain links TRBV6-4 to TRBJ2-3; 7 bases match TRBD2. Per the germline V gene, CDR1 is MRHNA and CDR2 is SNTAGT. The V and J ends lost 5 bases and 7 bases, in that order; junction bases with no gene match: 12. There are 15 residues in the CDR3.

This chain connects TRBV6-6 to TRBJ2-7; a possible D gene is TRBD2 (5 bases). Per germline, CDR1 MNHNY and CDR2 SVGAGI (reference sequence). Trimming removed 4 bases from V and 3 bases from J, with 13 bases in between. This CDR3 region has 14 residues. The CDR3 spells CASSSRDPDYEQYF. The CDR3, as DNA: TGTGCCAGCAGTTCCCGGGATCCAGACTACGAGCAGTACTTC.

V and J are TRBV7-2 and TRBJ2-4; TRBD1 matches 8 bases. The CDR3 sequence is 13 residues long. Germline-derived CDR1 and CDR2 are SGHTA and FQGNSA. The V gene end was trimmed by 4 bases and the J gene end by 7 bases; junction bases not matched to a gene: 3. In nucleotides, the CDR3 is TGTGCCAGCAGCTCGGACAGGGCGAACATTCAGTACTTC. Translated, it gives CASSSDRANIQYF.

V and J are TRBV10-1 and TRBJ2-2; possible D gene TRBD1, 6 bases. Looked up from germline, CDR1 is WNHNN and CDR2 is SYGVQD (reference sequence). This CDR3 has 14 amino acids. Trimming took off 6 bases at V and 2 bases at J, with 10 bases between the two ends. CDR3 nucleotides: TGCGCCAGCAGGAAGGACAGAAACACCGGGGAGCTGTTTTTT. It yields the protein CASRKDRNTGELFF.

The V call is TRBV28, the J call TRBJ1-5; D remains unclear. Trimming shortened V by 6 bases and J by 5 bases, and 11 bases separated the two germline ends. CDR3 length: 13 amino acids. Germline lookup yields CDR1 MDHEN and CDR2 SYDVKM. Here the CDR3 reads CASRAASYQPQHF. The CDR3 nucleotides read TGTGCCAGCAGGGCGGCTAGTTATCAGCCCCAGCATTTT.

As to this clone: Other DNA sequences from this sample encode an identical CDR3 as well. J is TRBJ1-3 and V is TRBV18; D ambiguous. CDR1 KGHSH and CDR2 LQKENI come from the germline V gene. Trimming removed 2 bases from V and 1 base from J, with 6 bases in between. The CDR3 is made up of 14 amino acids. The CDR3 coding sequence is TGTGCCAGCTCACCAAGCGGGTCTGGAAACACCATATATTTT. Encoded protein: CASSPSGSGNTIYF.

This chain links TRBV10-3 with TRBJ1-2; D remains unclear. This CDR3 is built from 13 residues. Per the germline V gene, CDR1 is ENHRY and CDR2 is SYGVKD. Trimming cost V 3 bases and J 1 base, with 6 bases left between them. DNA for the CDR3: TGTGCCATCAGTGATAACAGTAACTATGGCTACACCTTC. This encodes CAISDNSNYGYTF.

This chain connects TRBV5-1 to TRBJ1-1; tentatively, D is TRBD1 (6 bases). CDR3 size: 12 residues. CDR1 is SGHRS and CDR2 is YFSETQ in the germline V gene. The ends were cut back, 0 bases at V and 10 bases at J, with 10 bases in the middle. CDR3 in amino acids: CASSLEQGLAFF. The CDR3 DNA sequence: TGCGCCAGCAGCTTGGAGCAGGGGCTAGCTTTCTTT.

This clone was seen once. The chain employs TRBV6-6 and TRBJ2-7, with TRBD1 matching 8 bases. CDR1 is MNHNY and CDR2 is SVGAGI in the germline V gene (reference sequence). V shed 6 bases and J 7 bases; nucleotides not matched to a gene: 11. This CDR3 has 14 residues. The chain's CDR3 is CASSWGTGSREQYV. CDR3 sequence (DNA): TGTGCCAGCAGCTGGGGGACAGGCTCAAGGGAGCAGTACGTC.

The CDR3 DNA reads as TGTGCCTCGGGACAGAACACTGAAGCTTTCTTT. This codes for CASGQNTEAFF. The rearrangement links TRBV27 to TRBJ1-1, with D perhaps TRBD1 (6 bases). The germline CDR1 and CDR2 sequences are MNHEY and SMNVEV (reference sequence). V lost 11 bases to trimming and J lost 1 base, with 8 bases between them. The CDR3 contains 11 residues.

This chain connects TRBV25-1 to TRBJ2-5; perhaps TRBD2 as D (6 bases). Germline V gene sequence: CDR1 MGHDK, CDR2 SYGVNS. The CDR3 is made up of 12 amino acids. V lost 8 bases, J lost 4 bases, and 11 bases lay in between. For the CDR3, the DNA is TGTGCCAGCCACCGGCGGGGAGAGACCCAGTACTTC. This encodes CASHRRGETQYF. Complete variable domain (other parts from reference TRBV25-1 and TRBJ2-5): EADIYQTPRYLVIGTGKKITLECSQTMGHDKMYWYQQDPGMELHLIHYSYGVNSTEKGDLSSESTVSRIRTEHFPLTLESARPSHTSQYLCASHRRGETQYFGPGTRLLVL.

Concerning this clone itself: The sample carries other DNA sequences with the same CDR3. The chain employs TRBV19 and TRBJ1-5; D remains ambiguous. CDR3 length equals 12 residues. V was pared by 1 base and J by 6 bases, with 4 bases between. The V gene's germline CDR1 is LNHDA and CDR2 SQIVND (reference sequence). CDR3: CASSIGGQPQHF. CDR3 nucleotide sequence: TGTGCCAGTAGTATAGGCGGTCAGCCCCAGCATTTT.

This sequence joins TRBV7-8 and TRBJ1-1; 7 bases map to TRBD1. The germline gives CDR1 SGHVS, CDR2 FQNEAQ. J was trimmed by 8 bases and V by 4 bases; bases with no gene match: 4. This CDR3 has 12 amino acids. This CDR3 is CASSYGTDEAFF. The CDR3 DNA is TGTGCCAGCAGCTATGGGACAGACGAAGCTTTCTTT.

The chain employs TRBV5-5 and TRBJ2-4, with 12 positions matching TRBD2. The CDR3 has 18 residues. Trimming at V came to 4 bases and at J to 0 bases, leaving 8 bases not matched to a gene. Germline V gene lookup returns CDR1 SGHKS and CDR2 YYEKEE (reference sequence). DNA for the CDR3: TGTGCCAGCAGCCAATGGACTAGCGGGACAGGAGCCAAAAACATTCAGTACTTC. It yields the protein CASSQWTSGTGAKNIQYF.

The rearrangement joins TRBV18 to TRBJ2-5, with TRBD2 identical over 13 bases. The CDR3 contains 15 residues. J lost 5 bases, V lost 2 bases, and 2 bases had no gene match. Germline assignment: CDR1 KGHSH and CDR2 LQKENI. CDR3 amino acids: CASSPGLAGEETQYF. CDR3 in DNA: TGTGCCAGCTCACCAGGACTAGCGGGAGAGGAGACCCAGTACTTC.